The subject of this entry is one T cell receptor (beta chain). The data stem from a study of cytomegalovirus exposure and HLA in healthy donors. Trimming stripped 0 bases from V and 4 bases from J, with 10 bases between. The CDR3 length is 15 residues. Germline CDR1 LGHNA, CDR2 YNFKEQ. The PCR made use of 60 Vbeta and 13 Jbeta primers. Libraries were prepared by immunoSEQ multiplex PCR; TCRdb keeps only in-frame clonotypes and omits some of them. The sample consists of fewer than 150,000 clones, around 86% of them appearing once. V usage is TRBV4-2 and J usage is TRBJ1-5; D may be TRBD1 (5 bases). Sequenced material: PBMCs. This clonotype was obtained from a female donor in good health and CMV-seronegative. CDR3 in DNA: TGTGCCAGCAGCCAAGAGGGCAGGGTAAATCAGCCCCAGCATTTT. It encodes CASSQEGRVNQPQHF.